The rows below give T cell receptor beta chains drawn from one sample of a study of blood T cell repertoires in COVID-19. The data were produced by immunoSEQ multiplex PCR, yet TCRdb's version contains in-frame clones alone and is incomplete. The sample includes some 200,000 clones, more than 80% of them seen just once. The sample taken for sequencing was PBMCs or T cells enriched from blood (not recorded which). These receptors originate from a young woman in a cohort exposed to, infected with or recovered from COVID-19 (not recorded which). The conserved cysteine and the conserved F or W are not part of the CDR3 here. The D gene is left open where the match is weak.

j_call v_call d_call cdr3_aa
TRBJ1-6 TRBV4-2 NA ASSQARRALH
TRBJ2-1 TRBV27 NA ASSLAGSVNEQF
TRBJ2-5 TRBV10-1 TRBD1 ASSDPGQGGETQY
TRBJ2-7 TRBV28 TRBD1 ASSPRQGGAYEQY
TRBJ2-5 TRBV7-3 NA ASSLYASGLETQY
TRBJ2-5 TRBV24-1 NA ATSDFPEETQY
TRBJ1-5 TRBV19 NA ASSIERSNQPQH
TRBJ2-7 TRBV7-9 NA ASSIEGDFYEQY
TRBJ2-6 TRBV7-6 TRBD1 ASSLPGQGHSGANVLT
TRBJ2-2 TRBV9 NA ASSLRQEGTGELF
TRBJ1-1 TRBV29-1 TRBD1 STRQGESNTEAF
TRBJ1-3 TRBV5-6 NA ASSTATSSGNTIY
TRBJ2-7 TRBV19 TRBD1 ASSKRDRDDEQY
TRBJ2-1 TRBV28 TRBD1 ASSWDRGFFFYNEQF
TRBJ1-1 TRBV7-9 NA ASSQPDRGTEAF
TRBJ1-1 TRBV25-1 NA ASSAVETGEAF
TRBJ2-7 TRBV28 NA ASSLRDTYYEQY
TRBJ1-5 TRBV2 NA ASSQHRDSNQPQH
TRBJ1-1 TRBV30 TRBD1 AWSVQGDTEAF
TRBJ2-5 TRBV4-1 TRBD2 ASSRGGQETQY
TRBJ1-2 TRBV5-5 NA ASSSRPNYGYT
TRBJ2-1 TRBV5-5 TRBD1 ASSIPGQEF
TRBJ2-1 TRBV2 NA ASSEKLISYNEQF
TRBJ2-1 TRBV9 NA ASSVGEAEQF
TRBJ2-7 TRBV6-5 NA ASSAVGAHEQY
TRBJ2-1 TRBV4-1 TRBD2 ASSQIGTSGGNEQF